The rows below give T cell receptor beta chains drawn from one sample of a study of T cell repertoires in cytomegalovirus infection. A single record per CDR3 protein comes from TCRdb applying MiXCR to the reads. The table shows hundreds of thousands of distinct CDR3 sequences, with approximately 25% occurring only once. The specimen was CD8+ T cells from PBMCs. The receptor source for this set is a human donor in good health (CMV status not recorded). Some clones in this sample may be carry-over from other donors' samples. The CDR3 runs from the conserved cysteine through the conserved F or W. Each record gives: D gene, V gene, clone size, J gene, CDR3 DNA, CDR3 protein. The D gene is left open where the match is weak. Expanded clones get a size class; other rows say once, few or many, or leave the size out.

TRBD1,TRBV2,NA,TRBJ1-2,TGTGCCAGTGATAGGGGGCGCGACTATGGCTACACCTTC,CASDRGRDYGYTF
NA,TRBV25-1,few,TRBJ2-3,TGTGCCAGCAGTGAATCCCGGGATCCAGCAGATACGCAGTATTTT,CASSESRDPADTQYF
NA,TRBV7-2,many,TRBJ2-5,TGTGCCAGCAGCTTAATATCGGCCGAAGAGACCCAGTACTTC,CASSLISAEETQYF
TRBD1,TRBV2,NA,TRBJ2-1,TGTGCCAGCAGTGTTGGGACAGACTTATACAATGAGCATTTCTTC,CASSVGTDLYNEHFF
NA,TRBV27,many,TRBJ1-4,TGTGCCAGCAGTTTGTATGAGACTGACCCAACTAATGAAAAACTGTTTTTT,CASSLYETDPTNEKLFF
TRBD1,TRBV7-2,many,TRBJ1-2,TGTGCCAGCAGCCAGACAGGGGGCGACTATGGCTACACCTTC,CASSQTGGDYGYTF
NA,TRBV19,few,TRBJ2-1,TGTGCCAGTAGTTCATCCTCCGGGACTCGCAATGAGCAGTTCTTC,CASSSSSGTRNEQFF
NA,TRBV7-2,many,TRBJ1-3,TGTGCCAGCAGCTCCGACAGTTTCTACTCTGGAAACACCATATATTTT,CASSSDSFYSGNTIYF
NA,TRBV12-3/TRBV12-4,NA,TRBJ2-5,TGTGCCAGCAGTTTAGCGTACATCGCGCGCCAAGAGACCCAGTACTTC,CASSLAYIARQETQYF
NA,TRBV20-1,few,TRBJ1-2,TGCAGTGCAGTTGAGGTTTCCAACTATGGCTACACCTTC,CSAVEVSNYGYTF
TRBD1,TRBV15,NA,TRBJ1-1,TGTGCCACCAGCAGAGATCGGACAGGGACTGAAGCTTTCTTT,CATSRDRTGTEAFF
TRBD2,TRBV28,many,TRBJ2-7,TGTGCCAGCAGTTTCCCGACTAGCGGGGACCCCTACGAGCAGTACTTC,CASSFPTSGDPYEQYF
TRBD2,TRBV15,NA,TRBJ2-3,TGTGCCACCAGCACAATAGCGGGAAGCACAGATACGCAGTATTTT,CATSTIAGSTDTQYF
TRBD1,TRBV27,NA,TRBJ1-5,TGTGCCAGCAGTCCCCGGGACAGGGAATATCAGCCCCAGCATTTT,CASSPRDREYQPQHF
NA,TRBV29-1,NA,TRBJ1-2,TGCAGCGTTGTAGCGGGGGGCAAGGAAGGCTACACCTTC,CSVVAGGKEGYTF
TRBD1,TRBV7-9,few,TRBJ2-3,TGTGCCAGCAGCTTCAGGGGGCGAGGATCAGATACGCAGTATTTT,CASSFRGRGSDTQYF
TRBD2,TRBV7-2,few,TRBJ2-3,TGTGCCAGCAGCCCGATGGCGGGGGGGCCAACAGATACGCAGTATTTT,CASSPMAGGPTDTQYF
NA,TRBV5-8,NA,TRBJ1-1,TGTGCCAGCAGCCCCAGGGTCCCCGATTACACTGAAGCTTTCTTT,CASSPRVPDYTEAFF
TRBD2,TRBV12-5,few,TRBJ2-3,TGTGCTAGTAGGTTCACTAGCGGGGGGCCGAGCACAGATACGCAGTATTTT,CASRFTSGGPSTDTQYF
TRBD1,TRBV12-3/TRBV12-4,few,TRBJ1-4,TGTGCCAGCAGAGGGGACAGTTATGAGGAAAAACTGTTTTTT,CASRGDSYEEKLFF
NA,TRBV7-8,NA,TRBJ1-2,TGTGCCAGCAGCCCGAGACGGGGGACGGACTATGGCTACACCTTC,CASSPRRGTDYGYTF
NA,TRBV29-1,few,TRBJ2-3,TGCAGCGTTGAAGGGGATACGCAGTATTTT,CSVEGDTQYF
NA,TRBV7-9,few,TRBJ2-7,TGTGCCAGCAGCTTGGGACCGGCCTTCTACGAGCAGTACTTC,CASSLGPAFYEQYF
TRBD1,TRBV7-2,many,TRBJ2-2,TGTGCCAGCAGCCTGAACAGGGGGGGGGAGCTGTTTTTT,CASSLNRGGELFF
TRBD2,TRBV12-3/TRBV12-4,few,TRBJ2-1,TGTGCCAGCAGTTTCTCACTAGCGGGAATAAACAATGAGCAGTTCTTC,CASSFSLAGINNEQFF
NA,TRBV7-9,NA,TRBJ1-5,TGTGCCAGCAGCTTAGTAGGGGGGGTAGCGCCCCAGCATTTT,CASSLVGGVAPQHF
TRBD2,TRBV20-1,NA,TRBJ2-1,TGCAGTGCTATTGATCTAGCGGATCCCTACAATGAGCAGTTCTTC,CSAIDLADPYNEQFF
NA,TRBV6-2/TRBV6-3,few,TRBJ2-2,TGTGCCAGCAGTTACTCGGGGGTCCGGAACACCGGGGAGCTGTTTTTT,CASSYSGVRNTGELFF
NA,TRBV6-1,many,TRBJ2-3,TGTGCCAGCAGTCCGGGGGGCCGCACAGATACGCAGTATTTT,CASSPGGRTDTQYF